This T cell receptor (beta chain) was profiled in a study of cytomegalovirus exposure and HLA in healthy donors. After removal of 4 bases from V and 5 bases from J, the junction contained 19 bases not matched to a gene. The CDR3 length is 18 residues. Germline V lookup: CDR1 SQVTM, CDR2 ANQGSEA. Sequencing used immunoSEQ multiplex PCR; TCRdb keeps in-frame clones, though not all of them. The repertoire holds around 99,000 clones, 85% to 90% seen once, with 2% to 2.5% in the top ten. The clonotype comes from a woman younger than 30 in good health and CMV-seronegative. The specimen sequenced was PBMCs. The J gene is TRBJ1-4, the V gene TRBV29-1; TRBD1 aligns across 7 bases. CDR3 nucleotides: TGCAGCGTTGGTGTTCTGGGACAGAGACCCTCCGTCAATGAAAAACTGTTTTTT. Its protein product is CSVGVLGQRPSVNEKLFF.